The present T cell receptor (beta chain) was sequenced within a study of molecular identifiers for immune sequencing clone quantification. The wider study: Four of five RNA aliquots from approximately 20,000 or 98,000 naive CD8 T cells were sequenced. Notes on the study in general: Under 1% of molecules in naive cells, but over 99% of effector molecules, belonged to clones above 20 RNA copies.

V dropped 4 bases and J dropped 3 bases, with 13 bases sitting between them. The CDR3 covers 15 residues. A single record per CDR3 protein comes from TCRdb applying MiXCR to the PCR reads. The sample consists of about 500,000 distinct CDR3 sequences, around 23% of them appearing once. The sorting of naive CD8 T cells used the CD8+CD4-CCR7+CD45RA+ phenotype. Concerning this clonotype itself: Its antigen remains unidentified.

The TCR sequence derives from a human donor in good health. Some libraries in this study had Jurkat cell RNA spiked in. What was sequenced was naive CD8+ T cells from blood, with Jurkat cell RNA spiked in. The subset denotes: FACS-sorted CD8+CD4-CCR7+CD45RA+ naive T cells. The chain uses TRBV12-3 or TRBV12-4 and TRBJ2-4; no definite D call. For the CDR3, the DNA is TGTGCCAGCAGTTCTGGGCAGCTGGGCAAAAACATTCAGTACTTC. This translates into CASSSGQLGKNIQYF.